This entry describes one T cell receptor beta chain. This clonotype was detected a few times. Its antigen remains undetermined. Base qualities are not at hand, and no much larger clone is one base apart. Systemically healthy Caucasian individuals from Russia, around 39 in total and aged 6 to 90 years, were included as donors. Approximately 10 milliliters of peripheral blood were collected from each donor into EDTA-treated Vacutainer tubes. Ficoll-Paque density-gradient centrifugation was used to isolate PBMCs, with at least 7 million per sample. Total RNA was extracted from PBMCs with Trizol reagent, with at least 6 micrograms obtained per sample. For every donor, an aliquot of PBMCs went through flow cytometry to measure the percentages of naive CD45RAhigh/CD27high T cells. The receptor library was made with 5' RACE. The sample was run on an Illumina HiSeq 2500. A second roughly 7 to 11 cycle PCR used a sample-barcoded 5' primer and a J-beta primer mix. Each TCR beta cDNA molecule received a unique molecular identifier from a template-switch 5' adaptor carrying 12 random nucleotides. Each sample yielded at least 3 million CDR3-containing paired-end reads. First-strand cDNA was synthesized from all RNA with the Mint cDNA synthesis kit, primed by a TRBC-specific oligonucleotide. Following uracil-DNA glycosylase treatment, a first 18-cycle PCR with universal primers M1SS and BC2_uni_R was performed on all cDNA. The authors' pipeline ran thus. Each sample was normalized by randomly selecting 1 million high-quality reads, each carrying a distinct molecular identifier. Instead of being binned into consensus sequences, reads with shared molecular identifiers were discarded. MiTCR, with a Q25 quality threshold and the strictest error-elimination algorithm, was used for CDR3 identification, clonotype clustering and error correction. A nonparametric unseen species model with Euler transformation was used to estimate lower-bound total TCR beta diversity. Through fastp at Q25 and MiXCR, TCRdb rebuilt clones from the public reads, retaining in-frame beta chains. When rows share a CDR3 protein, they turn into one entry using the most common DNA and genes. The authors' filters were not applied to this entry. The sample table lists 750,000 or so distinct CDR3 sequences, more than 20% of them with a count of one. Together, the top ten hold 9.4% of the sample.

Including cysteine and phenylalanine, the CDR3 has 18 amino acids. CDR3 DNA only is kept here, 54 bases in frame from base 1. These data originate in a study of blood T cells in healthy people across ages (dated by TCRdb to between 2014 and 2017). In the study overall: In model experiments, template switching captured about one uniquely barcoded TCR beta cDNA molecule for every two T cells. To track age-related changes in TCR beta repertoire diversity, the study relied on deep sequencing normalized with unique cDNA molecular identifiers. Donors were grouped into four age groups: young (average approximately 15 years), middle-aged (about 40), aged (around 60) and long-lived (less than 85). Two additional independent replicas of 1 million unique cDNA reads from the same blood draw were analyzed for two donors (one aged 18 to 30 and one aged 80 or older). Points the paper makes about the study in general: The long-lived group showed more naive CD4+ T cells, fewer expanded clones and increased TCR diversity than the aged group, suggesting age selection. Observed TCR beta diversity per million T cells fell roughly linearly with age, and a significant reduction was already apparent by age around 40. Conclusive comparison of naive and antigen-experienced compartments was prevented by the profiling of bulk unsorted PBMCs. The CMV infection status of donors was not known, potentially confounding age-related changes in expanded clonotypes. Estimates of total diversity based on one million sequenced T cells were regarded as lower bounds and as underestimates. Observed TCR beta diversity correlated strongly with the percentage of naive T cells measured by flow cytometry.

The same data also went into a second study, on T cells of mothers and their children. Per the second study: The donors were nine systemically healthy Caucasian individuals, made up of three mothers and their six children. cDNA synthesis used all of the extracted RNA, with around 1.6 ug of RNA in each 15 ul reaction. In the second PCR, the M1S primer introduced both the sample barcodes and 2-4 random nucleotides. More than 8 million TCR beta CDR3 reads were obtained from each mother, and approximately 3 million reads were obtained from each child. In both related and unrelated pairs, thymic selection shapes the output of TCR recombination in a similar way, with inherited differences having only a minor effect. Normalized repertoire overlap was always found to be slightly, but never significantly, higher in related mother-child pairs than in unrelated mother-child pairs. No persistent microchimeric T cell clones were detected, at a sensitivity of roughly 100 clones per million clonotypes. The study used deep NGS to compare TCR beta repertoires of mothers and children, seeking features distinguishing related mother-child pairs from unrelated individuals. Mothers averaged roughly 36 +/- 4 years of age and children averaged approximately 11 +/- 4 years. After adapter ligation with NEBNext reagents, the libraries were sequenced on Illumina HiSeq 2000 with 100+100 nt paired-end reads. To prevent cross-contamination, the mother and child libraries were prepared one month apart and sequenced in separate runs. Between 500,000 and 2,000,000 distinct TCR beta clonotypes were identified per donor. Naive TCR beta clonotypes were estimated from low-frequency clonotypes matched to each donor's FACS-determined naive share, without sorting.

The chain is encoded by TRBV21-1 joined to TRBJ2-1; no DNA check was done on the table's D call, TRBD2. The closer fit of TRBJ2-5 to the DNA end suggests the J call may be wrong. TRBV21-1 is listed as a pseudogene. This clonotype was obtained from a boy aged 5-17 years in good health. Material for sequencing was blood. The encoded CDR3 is CASSTRIRASTPRETQYF. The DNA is TGTGCCAGCAGCACAAGGATTAGGGCCAGCACTCCCCGAGAGACCCAGTACTTC.